One T cell receptor (beta chain) is described in this entry. The junction does not match germline at one end; this may be a read error. Germline V lookup: CDR1 ENHRY, CDR2 SYGVKD. This CDR3 spans 12 amino acids. The sample originates from a study of blood T cell repertoires in COVID-19. As handled by the study authors: From reference gene primer amplification, estimates of nucleated cell counts were derived. Assay used: immunoSEQ multiplex PCR; TCRdb lists only in-frame clones, some missing. The V and J calls and clone size were taken over from that table, and D and trimming were inferred from the DNA. The data show over 20,000 clones, with 86% seen just once and approximately 30% held by the top ten.

Sequencing input: peripheral blood. This TCR derives from a human donor with active COVID-19. The donor label of this sample is uncertain. J is TRBJ2-7 and V is TRBV10-3, with a weak D call TRBD2 (7 bases). The CDR3 here is CAIGGGDTEFDF. The CDR3 nucleotides are TGTGCCATCGGAGGGGGGGATACAGAGTTCGACTTC.